Below, 6 T cell receptor beta chains from the same sample are listed, as sequenced in a study of molecular identifiers for immune sequencing clone quantification. Each CDR3 protein is one row after TCRdb ran MiXCR on the PCR reads. The profile covers nearly 650,000 distinct CDR3 sequences, with over 25% appearing a single time and 0.7% to 0.95% taken by the ten largest. Sequenced sample: naive CD8+ T cells from blood, with Jurkat cell RNA spiked in. As for subset: FACS-sorted CD8+CD4-CCR7+CD45RA+ naive T cells. Source of these receptors: a human donor in good health. Some libraries in this study had Jurkat cell RNA spiked in.

The chain has TRBV4-1 and TRBJ2-7; 9 nucleotides match TRBD1. CDR1 MGHRA and CDR2 YSYEKL come from the germline V gene. V trimming: 4 bases; J trimming: 12 bases; junction bases outside the gene matches: 13. The CDR3 contains 14 residues. The CDR3 DNA sequence: TGCGCCAGCAGCCCTGGGACAGGGCTCTACGCGCCGTACTTC. Translated, it gives CASSPGTGLYAPYF.

This clonotype has a handful of counts. Sequence at one end of the junction differs from germline and may be a read error. The chain uses TRBV7-7 and TRBJ2-5; the D is unclear. CDR1 SSHAT and CDR2 FNYEAQ come from the germline V gene (reference sequence). The CDR3 is 14 amino acids. The CDR3 here is CASSPGLGIETQYF. CDR3 bases: TGTGCTAGCAGCCCCGGTCTAGGGATTGAGACCCAGTACTTC.

This clonotype was seen many times. The V call is TRBV28, the J call TRBJ2-3; TRBD1 aligns across 10 bases. V shed 2 bases, J shed 5 bases, and the junction held 16 bases outside the gene matches. The germline gives CDR1 MDHEN, CDR2 SYDVKM. The CDR3 is 19 residues long. The CDR3 DNA is TGTGCCAGCAGTTTACCAATGGGGGCCGCCGGGACAGGGGAAGATACGCAGTATTTT. Translation: CASSLPMGAAGTGEDTQYF.

The chain carries TRBV27 and TRBJ2-7; D not certain. Trimming stripped 2 bases from V and 4 bases from J, with 9 bases between. In germline, CDR1 is MNHEY, CDR2 SMNVEV (reference sequence). CDR3 size: 13 residues. CDR3 DNA: TGTGCCAGCAGTTTAGGCTACCGGTACGAGCAGTACTTC. It translates to CASSLGYRYEQYF.

The chain combines TRBV7-2 with TRBJ2-2, with 8 bases that match TRBD1. The length of the CDR3 is 20 residues. V lost 1 base to trimming and J lost 4 bases; unmatched junction nucleotides: 17. In germline, CDR1 is SGHTA, CDR2 FQGNSA. CDR3 sequence (DNA): TGTGCCAGCAGCTTAGGCTTCAAACGATTGGGACAGGTCGGCACCGGGGAGCTGTTTTTT. It codes for CASSLGFKRLGQVGTGELFF.

The chain employs TRBV19 and TRBJ1-5, with 11 nucleotides matching TRBD1. The CDR3 length is 19 residues. Trimming removed 4 bases from V and 3 bases from J; junction bases left unmatched: 14. Germline CDR1 and CDR2: LNHDA and SQIVND (reference sequence). CDR3 sequence: CASSTMGTRTGGVNQPQHF. The CDR3 DNA reads TGTGCCAGTAGTACCATGGGTACTCGGACAGGGGGCGTCAATCAGCCCCAGCATTTT.